These 20 T cell receptor beta chains share one sample of origin, sequenced in a study of shared T cell receptors in the human thymus. TCRdb's copy holds only in-frame clones and misses some; the assay was immunoSEQ multiplex PCR. The sample gives roughly 660,000 clones, 85% to 90% of which show up once; around 0.0099% is in the top ten. The data were also submitted as part of a second study, on human thymus T cells.

The sequencing input was thymocytes. These receptor sequences come from a boy in the first two years of life with a congenital heart defect.

The chain combines TRBV15 with TRBJ2-2; the match to TRBD1 covers 12 bases. CDR3 length equals 20 residues. J lost 4 bases, V lost 2 bases, and 14 bases had no gene match. Germline V lookup: CDR1 LNHNV, CDR2 YYDKDF (reference sequence). The CDR3 sequence is CATSRLGKPGQGATTGELFF. The CDR3 bases are TGTGCCACCAGCAGATTGGGTAAACCGGGACAGGGGGCGACCACCGGGGAGCTGTTTTTT.

The J gene is TRBJ2-3, the V gene TRBV18, with D tentatively TRBD1 (5 bases). Trimming removed 2 bases at V and 0 bases at J, with 9 bases between. The CDR3 has 15 amino acids. The germline V gene encodes CDR1 KGHSH and CDR2 LQKENI. This CDR3 is CASSPGDSSTDTQYF. The CDR3 DNA is TGTGCCAGCTCACCAGGTGACAGTAGCACAGATACGCAGTATTTT.

The chain combines TRBV6-5 with TRBJ1-2; no reliable D call. Germline values: CDR1 MNHEY, CDR2 SVGAGI. The CDR3 is 14 residues long. Deletions cut 1 base from V and 0 bases from J, with 6 bases between. The CDR3 DNA follows: TGTGCCAGCAGTTACTGCTACCCTAACTATGGCTACACCTTC. This codes for CASSYCYPNYGYTF.

The chain uses TRBV6-5 and TRBJ2-1; 8 bases fit TRBD1. The CDR3 is 11 residues long. Germline loops: CDR1 MNHEY, CDR2 SVGAGI. The V and J ends lost 9 bases and 10 bases, in that order; junction bases with no gene match: 5. The CDR3, as DNA: TGTGCCAGTTACAGGGGGTTAGAGCAGTTCTTC. It codes for CASYRGLEQFF.

The CDR3 DNA reads TGTGCCAGCAGCGTCCCCCCCCCGGGAGGGACTAGCGGGAGCGCCATCTACGAGCAGTACTTC. Amino acid sequence: CASSVPPPGGTSGSAIYEQYF. The gene calls are TRBV9 and TRBJ2-7; the match to TRBD2 covers 14 bases. Germline CDR1 reads SGDLS; CDR2 reads YYNGEE. V lost 2 bases and J lost 3; bases outside the gene matches: 19. This CDR3 contains 21 residues.

The chain links TRBV4-2 to TRBJ1-5, with a tentative D call TRBD1 (5 bases). The CDR3 length is 19 residues. The germline CDR1 and CDR2 sequences are LGHNA and YNFKEQ. Trimming cost V 4 bases and J 2 bases, with 24 bases left between them. CDR3 sequence reads: CASSLQWGGFILGNQPQHF. The CDR3 DNA sequence: TGTGCCAGCAGCCTCCAATGGGGGGGTTTTATTCTCGGCAATCAGCCCCAGCATTTT.

This chain connects TRBV6-6 to TRBJ2-1; D possibly corresponds to TRBD2 (6 bases). The CDR3 spans 15 residues. From germline, CDR1 is MNHNY and CDR2 SVGAGI (reference sequence). The V end was cut by 2 bases, the J end by 8 bases, with 16 bases between. For the CDR3, the DNA is TGTGCCAGCAGTTACCGGGACGGGGGAGTCGATGAGCAGTTCTTC. Translated, it gives CASSYRDGGVDEQFF.

The chain uses TRBV28 and TRBJ2-2, with D perhaps matching TRBD2 (5 bases). The germline gives CDR1 MDHEN, CDR2 SYDVKM. The CDR3 runs 15 residues. The V and J ends lost 6 bases and 3 bases respectively, with 14 bases between them. As DNA, the CDR3 is TGTGCCAGCAGAAGCCAAGCGGAGTACACCGGGGAGCTGTTTTTT. Encoded protein: CASRSQAEYTGELFF. The full variable domain, its missing parts supplied by reference TRBV28 and TRBJ2-2, is DVKVTQSSRYLVKRTGEKVFLECVQDMDHENMFWYRQDPGLGLRLIYFSYDVKMKEKGDIPEGYSVSREKKERFSLILESASTNQTSMYLCASRSQAEYTGELFFGEGSRLTVL.

This chain links TRBV27 with TRBJ2-1; D is possibly TRBD2 (5 bases). CDR1 and CDR2 from the germline V gene are MNHEY and SMNVEV (reference sequence). The CDR3 runs to 14 residues. Between the trimmed V and J ends, which lost 10 bases and 2 bases, there was a span of 15 bases. Written as DNA, the CDR3 is TGTGCCACCAGCCACAGCGGAACCTACAATGAGCAGTTCTTC. This translates into CATSHSGTYNEQFF.

The CDR3: CASSSGVPTGELFF. For the CDR3, the DNA is TGTGCCAGCAGCTCAGGGGTTCCCACCGGGGAGCTGTTTTTT. The chain uses TRBV7-8 and TRBJ2-2; weak D call: TRBD1 (6 bases). This CDR3 has 14 amino acids. From germline, CDR1 is SGHVS and CDR2 FQNEAQ. V was trimmed by 4 bases and J by 4 bases, leaving 10 bases between them.

In regard to this clone: Other DNA sequences of this sample code for an identical CDR3. The rearrangement joins TRBV27 to TRBJ2-5; 7 nucleotides match TRBD2. Trimming at V came to 3 bases and at J to 5 bases, leaving 3 bases not matched to a gene. This CDR3 region has 13 residues. CDR1 MNHEY and CDR2 SMNVEV come from the germline V gene (reference sequence). CDR3 sequence: CASSLASGETQYF. The DNA of the CDR3 is TGTGCCAGCAGTTTGGCTAGCGGTGAGACCCAGTACTTC.

DNA for the CDR3: TGTGCCAGCAGCGCCCGTTTAGTTTGTGGCGGGATAGACACCGGGGAGCTGTTTTTT. Residues: CASSARLVCGGIDTGELFF. The chain links TRBV7-9 to TRBJ2-2, with a weak D call TRBD2 (6 bases). The CDR3 extends over 19 amino acids. V lost 5 bases and J 3 bases, leaving 25 bases between the germline ends. Germline CDR1 and CDR2: SEHNR and FQNEAQ (reference sequence).

The V and J genes are TRBV27 and TRBJ2-7; possible D gene TRBD2, 5 bases. This CDR3 is 13 amino acids long. V lost 3 bases to trimming and J lost 4 bases, with 10 bases between them. In germline, CDR1 is MNHEY, CDR2 SMNVEV (reference sequence). CDR3 in amino acids: CASSFGERYEQYF. The CDR3 region has the DNA TGTGCCAGCAGTTTCGGGGAGCGATACGAGCAGTACTTC.

The DNA of the CDR3 is TGCGCCAGCAGCTCGGACAGGGGCTGGTTGAACACTGAAGCTTTCTTT. It encodes CASSSDRGWLNTEAFF. The chain has TRBV5-1 and TRBJ1-1, with 9 positions matching TRBD1. The CDR3 has 16 residues. V dropped 3 bases and J dropped 0; count of bases not matched to a gene: 6. From germline, CDR1 is SGHRS and CDR2 YFSETQ.

The chain carries TRBV5-4 and TRBJ1-4; tentative D call: TRBD1 (6 bases). CDR1 is SGHNT, CDR2 YYREEE, per germline (reference sequence). The CDR3 consists of 17 residues. Trimming cost V 5 bases and J 0 bases, with 17 bases left between them. CDR3: CASRQTGTSATNEKLFF. CDR3 nucleotides: TGTGCCAGCAGGCAAACAGGGACAAGTGCAACTAATGAAAAACTGTTTTTT.

The chain uses TRBV4-3 and TRBJ2-5, with unresolved D. Per germline, CDR1 LGHNA and CDR2 YSLEER. The CDR3 runs to 15 residues. V lost 0 bases and J lost 2, with 10 bases in between. CDR3 region: CASSQDYRFQETQYF. In nucleotides, the CDR3 is TGCGCCAGCAGCCAAGATTATCGGTTTCAAGAGACCCAGTACTTC.

The CDR3 is CASSFVGPGETQYF. The CDR3 DNA follows: TGTGCCAGCAGCTTTGTTGGGCCGGGGGAGACCCAGTACTTC. V usage is TRBV7-2 and J usage is TRBJ2-5; D might be TRBD2 (5 bases). The CDR3 contains 14 residues. The germline V gene has CDR1 SGHTA and CDR2 FQGNSA. Trimming stripped 3 bases from V and 5 bases from J, with 13 bases between.

V gene TRBV4-3 combines with J gene TRBJ2-1; 8 bases are a match to TRBD2. Looked up from germline, CDR1 is LGHNA and CDR2 is YSLEER. Trimming at V came to 5 bases and at J to 0 bases, leaving 6 bases not matched to a gene. CDR3 size: 16 residues. CDR3 in DNA: TGCGCCAGCAGCACCCAGCGGGAGCCCTCCTACAATGAGCAGTTCTTC. The encoded protein is CASSTQREPSYNEQFF.

The rearrangement joins TRBV30 to TRBJ1-1; D is unclear. This CDR3 contains 10 residues. Germline V CDR1 and CDR2: GTSNPN, SVGIG (reference sequence). Trimming left V 1 base short and J 8 bases short, with 5 bases between. The chain's CDR3 is CAWSGREAFF. The CDR3 nucleotides are TGTGCCTGGAGTGGTAGAGAAGCTTTCTTT.

This clone occurred once. The V gene is TRBV10-3, the J gene TRBJ2-2; weak D call: TRBD1 (5 bases). Germline V lookup: CDR1 ENHRY, CDR2 SYGVKD. Trimming removed 1 base from V and 4 bases from J, with 7 bases in between. This CDR3 is 14 amino acids long. The CDR3 sequence is CAISEFTGTGELFF. The CDR3 nucleotides are TGTGCCATCAGTGAGTTTACAGGCACCGGGGAGCTGTTTTTT.